Listed below are T cell receptor beta chains from one sample, sequenced in a study of blood T cell repertoires in COVID-19. TCRdb keeps only in-frame clones here, not all; method: immunoSEQ multiplex PCR. The data contain about 140,000 clones, around nine tenths of them seen just once; the ten biggest clones take up over 2.5%. Input material: peripheral blood. Receptor source: a man in his sixties with active or convalescent COVID-19. Both conserved end residues are part of each CDR3. Each record gives: V gene, D gene, CDR3 length, J gene, CDR3 DNA, CDR3 protein. D genes are given only for firm matches.

>TRBV7-9|TRBD1|16|TRBJ1-5
TGTGCCAGCAGCCGAGAGCTGGCAGGGGGGACTCAGCCCCAGCATTTT
CASSRELAGGTQPQHF
>TRBV4-3|.|17|TRBJ2-2
TGCGCCAGCAGCCAAGATGTCACAGGGACGAACACCGGGGAGCTGTTTTTT
CASSQDVTGTNTGELFF
>TRBV11-2|.|15|TRBJ2-1
TGTGCCAGCAGCTTAAATCAGGGGCTCTACAATGAGCAGTTCTTC
CASSLNQGLYNEQFF
>TRBV10-3|TRBD1|15|TRBJ1-2
TGTGCCATCAGTGGGTCAGGGGGTGTATTACATGGCTACACCTTC
CAISGSGGVLHGYTF
>TRBV6-2/TRBV6-3|.|15|TRBJ2-3
TGTGCCAGCAGTTACTGGGGCCATGGCACAGATACGCAGTATTTT
CASSYWGHGTDTQYF
>TRBV5-4|TRBD1|15|TRBJ1-1
TGTGCCAGCAGCAGGGGGGACAGGAGGAACACTGAAGCTTTCTTT
CASSRGDRRNTEAFF
>TRBV6-5|.|14|TRBJ1-1
TGTGCCAGCAAGGAGGGCAGTGTGAACACTGAAGCTTTCTTT
CASKEGSVNTEAFF
>TRBV7-8|TRBD1|14|TRBJ1-2
TGTGCCAGCAGGGAGGAGGACAGGGGCTATGGCTACACCTTC
CASREEDRGYGYTF
>TRBV3-1/TRBV3-2|.|17|TRBJ1-1
TGTGCCAGCAGCCAAGAGACACGCCGGGGGACGAACACTGAAGCTTTCTTT
CASSQETRRGTNTEAFF
>TRBV27|TRBD2|14|TRBJ2-7
TGTGCCAGCAGCCTAGCGGGAGAAGCCTACGAGCAGTACTTC
CASSLAGEAYEQYF
>TRBV19|.|17|TRBJ2-7
TGTGCCAGTAGTTCGAGGCTAGACACTAGGAGCTCCTACGAGCAGTACTTC
CASSSRLDTRSSYEQYF
>TRBV6-5|.|13|TRBJ1-3
TGTGCCAGCAGTAGGACTCGGGGAAACACCATATATTTT
CASSRTRGNTIYF